The 24 T cell receptor beta chains reported below all come from one sample, sequenced in a study of shared clonotypes between healthy human individuals. Clones were read by immunoSEQ multiplex PCR, and TCRdb kept only the in-frame ones, dropping some. The data contain 2 million to 2.5 million clones, approximately 94% of them singletons. Sequenced input: naive CD4+ T cells sorted from blood. Subset reported: CD45RA+ positively selected. The source of these receptors is a young man in good health.

The chain is built from TRBV18 and TRBJ1-1; 10 bases map to TRBD1. The germline gives CDR1 KGHSH, CDR2 LQKENI. V was pared by 6 bases and J by 4 bases, with 11 bases of the junction left unmatched. CDR3 size: 16 residues. Here the CDR3 reads CASSSTGTGATTEAFF. The CDR3 DNA is TGTGCCAGCTCGAGCACCGGGACAGGGGCCACCACTGAAGCTTTCTTT.

Notes on this clone: Different DNA sequences within this sample yield the same CDR3. The chain combines TRBV6-5 with TRBJ2-7; D is undetermined. Germline loops: CDR1 MNHEY, CDR2 SVGAGI. V lost 4 bases and J 2 bases, leaving 6 bases between the germline ends. The CDR3 loop spans 12 amino acids. The CDR3 region has the DNA TGTGCCAGCAGTTCCCGGACCTACGAGCAGTACTTC. It specifies CASSSRTYEQYF.

The CDR3 sequence is CATSAGGSGNTIYF. The CDR3 DNA is TGTGCCACCAGCGCAGGGGGATCTGGAAACACCATATATTTT. The chain joins TRBV15 to TRBJ1-3; 7 nucleotides match TRBD1. The germline V gene encodes CDR1 LNHNV and CDR2 YYDKDF (reference sequence). The CDR3 covers 14 residues. Unmatched junction bases numbered 2, after V lost 5 bases and J lost 1 base.

CDR3 sequence: CASRREAGGTGELFF. The CDR3 DNA follows: TGTGCCAGCAGACGGGAAGCGGGAGGGACCGGGGAGCTGTTTTTT. The chain links TRBV7-2 to TRBJ2-2, with 10 bases fitting TRBD2. This CDR3 spans 15 amino acids. The V gene's germline CDR1 is SGHTA and CDR2 FQGNSA. V was pared by 6 bases and J by 5 bases, with 6 bases of the junction left unmatched. The complete variable domain, with remaining parts taken from reference TRBV7-2 and TRBJ2-2, reads GAGVSQSPSNKVTEKGKDVELRCDPISGHTALYWYRQSLGQGLEFLIYFQGNSAPDKSGLPSDRFSAERTGGSVSTLTIQRTQQEDSAVYLCASRREAGGTGELFFGEGSRLTVL.

J is TRBJ2-1 and V is TRBV12-5; tentative D call: TRBD1 (5 bases). V shed 1 base and J shed 12 bases, with 13 bases lying between them. This CDR3 has 13 residues. Germline V gives CDR1 LGHNT, CDR2 FRNRAP. The CDR3 here is CASGLDDSARQFF. The CDR3 coding sequence is TGTGCTAGTGGTTTGGATGACAGCGCCCGGCAGTTCTTC.

In this sample, this clone turned up once. The chain links TRBV9 to TRBJ2-3; 8 positions agree with TRBD2. V dropped 4 bases and J dropped 1; count of bases not matched to a gene: 11. This CDR3 is 17 amino acids long. CDR1 SGDLS and CDR2 YYNGEE come from the germline V gene. The CDR3 nucleotides read TGTGCCAGCAGCACCTCTTCGGGGGGGCCGGGCACAGATACGCAGTATTTT. Translated: CASSTSSGGPGTDTQYF. Combining the CDR3 with reference TRBV9 and TRBJ2-3 gives the whole variable domain DSGVTQTPKHLITATGQRVTLRCSPRSGDLSVYWYQQSLDQGLQFLIQYYNGEERAKGNILERFSAQQFPDLHSELNLSSLELGDSALYFCASSTSSGGPGTDTQYFGPGTRLTVL.

V and J are TRBV7-3 and TRBJ1-6, with D perhaps TRBD1 (5 bases). The germline V and J ends were trimmed by 4 bases and 8 bases, with 9 bases remaining between them. Per germline, CDR1 SGHTA and CDR2 FQGTGA. The CDR3 extends over 13 amino acids. The CDR3 loop reads CASSWGLDSPLHF. The CDR3 DNA follows: TGTGCCAGCAGCTGGGGACTCGATTCACCCCTCCACTTT.

The chain couples TRBV5-1 to TRBJ2-5; 11 bases match TRBD2. The CDR3 contains 16 residues. J gave up 5 bases and V 0 bases, and 6 bases lay outside the gene matches. From germline, CDR1 is SGHRS and CDR2 YFSETQ. CDR3 sequence: CASSLAASGGMETQYF. In DNA, the CDR3 is TGCGCCAGCAGCTTGGCCGCTAGCGGGGGGATGGAGACCCAGTACTTC.

The chain couples TRBV5-4 to TRBJ2-1; the D gene is possibly TRBD2 (6 bases). CDR1 and CDR2 (germline): SGHNT, YYREEE (reference sequence). This CDR3 has 15 amino acids. Trimming took 4 bases from V and 6 from J, leaving 17 bases between them. DNA of the CDR3: TGTGCCAGCAGCCCCGGAGGGCTAGCGCCCAATGAGCAGTTCTTC. It is translated as CASSPGGLAPNEQFF.

This clone was detected once. This chain uses TRBV7-2 with TRBJ2-7, with D possibly being TRBD1 or TRBD2 (5 bases each). The CDR3 has 12 residues. V lost 6 bases and J lost 3, with 9 bases in between. Germline V CDR1 and CDR2: SGHTA, FQGNSA. The CDR3 protein is CASRGPNYEQYF. The CDR3 nucleotides read TGTGCCAGCAGGGGACCAAACTACGAGCAGTACTTC.

This clone appeared once. The gene calls are TRBV19 and TRBJ1-2; TRBD1 aligns across 11 bases. Germline assignment: CDR1 LNHDA and CDR2 SQIVND (reference sequence). V lost 5 bases, J lost 3 bases, and 5 bases stayed unmatched. This CDR3 is 15 amino acids long. The CDR3, as DNA: TGTGCCAGTAGTCAACCGGGACAGGGGGACTATGGCTACACCTTC. Residues: CASSQPGQGDYGYTF.

The chain carries TRBV11-2 and TRBJ1-6; the D is unclear. Germline V CDR1 and CDR2: SGHAT, FQNNGV. The CDR3 length is 15 residues. Trimming removed 5 bases at V and 3 bases at J, with 11 bases between. The CDR3 region is CASSPRGVYNSPLHF. DNA of the CDR3: TGTGCCAGCAGCCCGCGCGGGGTCTATAATTCACCCCTCCACTTT.

This sequence joins TRBV2 and TRBJ2-1; the D gene is possibly TRBD2 (6 bases). The germline CDR1 and CDR2 sequences are SNHLY and FYNNEI. This CDR3 comprises 13 residues. Deletions cut 8 bases from V and 0 bases from J, with 8 bases between. The CDR3 sequence is CASRGFSYNEQFF. The CDR3, as DNA: TGTGCCAGCCGGGGGTTCTCCTACAATGAGCAGTTCTTC.

The gene calls are TRBV7-2 and TRBJ2-3; unclear D gene. CDR3 size: 11 residues. The V end was cut by 4 bases, the J end by 6 bases, with 5 bases between. Germline V gene data show CDR1 as SGHTA and CDR2 as FQGNSA. The CDR3 nucleotides read TGTGCCAGCAGCTCGTGGGATACGCAGTATTTT. Translation: CASSSWDTQYF.

In DNA, the CDR3 is TGTGCCAGCAATCGGGAGGAAGGGAGAGAGACCCAGTACTTC. Amino acids: CASNREEGRETQYF. The V gene is TRBV2, the J gene TRBJ2-5; 7 bases map to TRBD2. V trimming: 7 bases; J trimming: 4 bases; junction bases outside the gene matches: 9. Per the germline V gene, CDR1 is SNHLY and CDR2 is FYNNEI. This CDR3 has 14 residues. Combining the CDR3 with reference TRBV2 and TRBJ2-5 gives the whole variable domain EPEVTQTPSHQVTQMGQEVILRCVPISNHLYFYWYRQILGQKVEFLVSFYNNEISEKSEIFDDQFSVERPDGSNFTLKIRSTKLEDSAMYFCASNREEGRETQYFGPGTRLLVL.

This clone was counted once. The chain employs TRBV5-4 and TRBJ2-1, with D possibly called TRBD1 or TRBD2 (5 bases each). In germline, CDR1 is SGHNT, CDR2 YYREEE (reference sequence). The CDR3 has 13 amino acids. V was pared by 3 bases and J by 5 bases, with 9 bases between. CDR3 sequence: CASSWGRNNEQFF. Here the CDR3 DNA reads TGTGCCAGCAGCTGGGGACGGAACAATGAGCAGTTCTTC. Full variable domain (rest looked up from reference TRBV5-4 and TRBJ2-1): ETGVTQSPTHLIKTRGQQVTLRCSSQSGHNTVSWYQQALGQGPQFIFQYYREEENGRGNFPPRFSGLQFPNYSSELNVNALELDDSALYLCASSWGRNNEQFFGPGTRLTVL.

The CDR3 here is CASSLAGVGNYGYTF. The CDR3 bases are TGTGCCAGCAGCTTGGCCGGGGTTGGGAACTATGGCTACACCTTC. The chain combines TRBV5-4 with TRBJ1-2, with D unclear. Deletions cut 0 bases from V and 2 bases from J, with 11 bases between. Germline loops: CDR1 SGHNT, CDR2 YYREEE (reference sequence). The CDR3 has 15 residues.

The CDR3 DNA reads TGTGCCAGCAGTTTTCTAGGACAGGGTCAGAGGAATGAGCAGTTCTTC. Its translation is CASSFLGQGQRNEQFF. The chain recombines TRBV28 with TRBJ2-1; 8 bases map to TRBD1. Germline CDR1 MDHEN, CDR2 SYDVKM. V gave up 3 bases and J gave up 7 bases; unmatched junction bases: 11. The CDR3 has 16 residues.

The V call is TRBV2, the J call TRBJ1-4; 10 bases line up with TRBD1. The J segment lost 7 bases and the V segment lost 4 bases, leaving 3 bases of the junction unmatched. Germline assignment: CDR1 SNHLY and CDR2 FYNNEI. The CDR3 extends over 14 amino acids. The CDR3 coding sequence is TGTGCCAGCAGTGGGGACAGGGGCACTGAAAAACTGTTTTTT. The encoded protein is CASSGDRGTEKLFF.

The chain employs TRBV29-1 and TRBJ2-1; D may be TRBD2 (6 bases). CDR3 length equals 14 residues. The germline V and J ends were trimmed by 7 bases and 1 base, with 14 bases remaining between them. CDR1 is SQVTM, CDR2 ANQGSEA, per germline. The CDR3 nucleotides read TGCAGCGGGGGGGAAGGCACGTCCTACAATGAGCAGTTCTTC. Translated, it gives CSGGEGTSYNEQFF.

This sequence joins TRBV19 and TRBJ1-2, with D unclear. Trimming took off 3 bases at V and 4 bases at J, with 9 bases between the two ends. Germline V gene data show CDR1 as LNHDA and CDR2 as SQIVND (reference sequence). The CDR3 is 13 residues long. DNA of the CDR3: TGTGCCAGTAGTATGAAGAGAACCTATGGCTACACCTTC. The encoded protein is CASSMKRTYGYTF.

The CDR3 DNA is TGTGCCAGCACCCCCGGAGCGATAGCGGGAGTTAGTTACGAGCAGTACTTC. Protein sequence: CASTPGAIAGVSYEQYF. The chain links TRBV5-8 to TRBJ2-7, with 9 bases aligning to TRBD2. J gave up 4 bases and V 6 bases, and 17 bases lay outside the gene matches. Germline-derived CDR1 and CDR2 are SGHTS and YDEGEE. This CDR3 is built from 17 residues.

This clone came up once. V gene TRBV20-1 combines with J gene TRBJ1-1, with D uncertain. Germline V gene lookup returns CDR1 DFQATT and CDR2 SNEGSKA (reference sequence). The CDR3 sequence is 11 residues long. The V end was cut by 6 bases, the J end by 0 bases, with 5 bases between. The CDR3 protein is CSAVLNTEAFF. DNA for the CDR3: TGCAGTGCGGTATTGAACACTGAAGCTTTCTTT.

V is TRBV6-5 and J is TRBJ2-1, with 7 bases fitting TRBD1. The CDR3 consists of 13 residues. Germline trimming cut 6 bases from V and 5 bases from J; bases unmatched to any gene: 4. Germline V gene lookup returns CDR1 MNHEY and CDR2 SVGAGI. CDR3 DNA: TGTGCCAGCAGGGATGGGACAGACAATGAGCAGTTCTTC. Translating it yields CASRDGTDNEQFF.